This T cell receptor (beta chain) emerged from a study of OX40 agonist ivuxolimab in advanced cancers. Profiling relied on immunoSEQ multiplex PCR, and the TCRdb table lists in-frame clones only, not all of them. The table has about 51,000 clones, about 78% seen once. The CDR3 consists of 18 residues. Losses at the gene ends were 1 base for V and 1 base for J; bases not matched to a gene: 13. Germline CDR1 is MGHRA and CDR2 is YSYEKL. The clonotype originates from an adult with an advanced solid tumor such as melanoma, head and neck, liver or kidney cancer. The gene calls are TRBV4-1 and TRBJ2-7, with 7 bases that match TRBD2. The source material was CD4+ or CD8+ T cells sorted from blood, sampled in a trial of the OX40 agonist ivuxolimab. In nucleotides, the CDR3 is TGCGCCAGCAGCCAAGGCGGGACTATCCCGGGAGAGTCCTACGAGCAGTACTTC. It codes for CASSQGGTIPGESYEQYF.